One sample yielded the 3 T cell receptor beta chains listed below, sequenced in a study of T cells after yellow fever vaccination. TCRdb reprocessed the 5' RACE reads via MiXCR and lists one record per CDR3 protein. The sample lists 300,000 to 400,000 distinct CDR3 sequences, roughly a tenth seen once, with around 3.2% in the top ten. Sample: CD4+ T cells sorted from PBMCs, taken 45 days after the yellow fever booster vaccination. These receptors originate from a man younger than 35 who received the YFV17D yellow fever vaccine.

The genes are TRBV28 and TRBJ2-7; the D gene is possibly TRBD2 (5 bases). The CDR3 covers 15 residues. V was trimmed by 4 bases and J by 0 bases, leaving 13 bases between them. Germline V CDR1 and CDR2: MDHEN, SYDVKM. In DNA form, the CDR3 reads TGTGCCAGCAGTTCCCCGGGGTCGAGCTCCTACGAGCAGTACGTC. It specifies CASSSPGSSSYEQYV.

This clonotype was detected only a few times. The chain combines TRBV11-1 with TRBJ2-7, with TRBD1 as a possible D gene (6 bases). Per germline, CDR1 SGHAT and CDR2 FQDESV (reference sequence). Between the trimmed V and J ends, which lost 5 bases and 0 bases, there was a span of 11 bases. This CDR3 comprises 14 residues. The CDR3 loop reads CASSPRDTSYEQYF. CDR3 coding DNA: TGTGCCAGCAGCCCCCGGGACACCTCCTACGAGCAGTACTTC.

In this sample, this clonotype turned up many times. The CDR3 bases are TGCGCCAGCAGTGAGGGTTACGAGCAGTACTTC. Protein product: CASSEGYEQYF. This sequence joins TRBV5-1 and TRBJ2-7; tentative D call: TRBD2 (5 bases). This CDR3 has 11 residues. The germline CDR1 and CDR2 sequences are SGHRS and YFSETQ. Trimming stripped 5 bases from V and 4 bases from J, with 7 bases between.